The 22 T cell receptor beta chains listed next were all sequenced from one sample in a study of blood T cell repertoires in COVID-19. Here immunoSEQ multiplex PCR was the method, and the copy in TCRdb shows in-frame clones only, minus some. Here the sample spans 150,000 to 200,000 clones, roughly 90% being singletons. Sequencing used peripheral blood. Source of these receptors: a woman aged 70 to 79 with acute or convalescent COVID-19.

The rearrangement joins TRBV11-2 to TRBJ2-1; 12 positions match TRBD2. This CDR3 comprises 17 residues. CDR1 SGHAT and CDR2 FQNNGV come from the germline V gene. Trimming took 0 bases from V and 8 from J; bases not matched to a gene: 8. The CDR3 spells CASSLEPTSGSLDEQFF. CDR3 nucleotides: TGTGCCAGCAGCTTAGAACCGACTAGCGGGAGCTTGGATGAGCAGTTCTTC.

The genes are TRBV5-5 and TRBJ1-4; 8 bases map to TRBD1. CDR1 and CDR2 (germline): SGHKS, YYEKEE (reference sequence). The CDR3 is 16 amino acids. J lost 5 bases, V lost 3 bases, and 9 bases had no gene match. CDR3 nucleotide sequence: TGTGCCAGCAGCTCCCGGGGGACAGGCCGAAATGAAAAACTGTTTTTT. Its protein product is CASSSRGTGRNEKLFF.

This chain uses TRBV5-1 with TRBJ1-2; 11 bases line up with TRBD1. This CDR3 comprises 16 residues. Trimming took 0 bases from V and 3 from J; bases not matched to a gene: 4. CDR1 is SGHRS and CDR2 is YFSETQ in the germline V gene. The CDR3 loop reads CASSLGPGQGDYGYTF. The CDR3 region has the DNA TGCGCCAGCAGCTTGGGTCCGGGACAGGGGGACTATGGCTACACCTTC.

The chain is built from TRBV4-3 and TRBJ2-7; 7 positions agree with TRBD2. This CDR3 contains 19 residues. Germline-derived CDR1 and CDR2 are LGHNA and YSLEER. V lost 1 base and J lost 2; bases outside the gene matches: 17. The CDR3 DNA is TGCGCCAGCAGCCAAGCCCTAGGGACTATCCCCTCGTCGACCTACGAGCAGTACTTC. It translates to CASSQALGTIPSSTYEQYF.

This clone appeared once. The chain's CDR3 is CASMLGEPPYGYTF. For the CDR3, the DNA is TGTGCCAGTATGCTCGGGGAACCCCCCTATGGCTACACCTTC. The rearrangement joins TRBV6-5 to TRBJ1-2; D gene uncertain. With 9 bases removed from V and 4 bases from J, the gap between germline ends came to 18 bases. The CDR3 has 14 amino acids. Germline V lookup: CDR1 MNHEY, CDR2 SVGAGI.

The V gene is TRBV5-6, the J gene TRBJ2-2; TRBD2 might be the D (5 bases). Germline V lookup: CDR1 SGHDT, CDR2 YYEEEE. This CDR3 is 17 amino acids long. V shed 1 base and J shed 1 base, with 14 bases lying between them. The CDR3 bases are TGTGCCAGCAGCTTGTCGGGGAAAATGAGGAACACCGGGGAGCTGTTTTTT. Amino acid sequence: CASSLSGKMRNTGELFF.

V usage is TRBV6-2 or TRBV6-3 and J usage is TRBJ2-3, with TRBD2 identical over 7 bases. With V trimmed by 6 bases and J by 8 bases, 8 bases remained unmatched. In germline, CDR1 is MNHEY, CDR2 SVGEGT. The CDR3 length is 13 residues. CDR3 nucleotide sequence: TGTGCCAGCAGCCAGACGCGGGAGTCTACGCAGTATTTT. The encoded protein is CASSQTRESTQYF.

This clone appeared a few times. The chain joins TRBV7-8 to TRBJ1-5; no clear D. Per germline, CDR1 SGHVS and CDR2 FQNEAQ. The CDR3 extends over 13 amino acids. Deletions cut 4 bases from V and 5 bases from J, with 9 bases between. CDR3 loop: CASSSDFYQPQHF. In DNA, the CDR3 is TGTGCCAGCAGCTCGGACTTTTATCAGCCCCAGCATTTT.

About this clone: This same CDR3 is encoded by further DNA sequences in the sample. This chain links TRBV9 with TRBJ1-1; possible D gene TRBD1, 6 bases. The CDR3 is 15 residues long. V lost 0 bases and J lost 1, with 10 bases in between. The germline CDR1 and CDR2 sequences are SGDLS and YYNGEE. In DNA, the CDR3 is TGTGCCAGCAGCGTAGGCGGGGGCGCGAACACTGAAGCTTTCTTT. Translated: CASSVGGGANTEAFF.

The J gene is TRBJ2-5, the V gene TRBV11-2; D is possibly TRBD2 (6 bases). The CDR3 runs 14 residues. The V and J ends lost 2 bases and 5 bases respectively, with 12 bases between them. Per the germline V gene, CDR1 is SGHAT and CDR2 is FQNNGV. Written as DNA, the CDR3 is TGTGCCAGCAGCTTATATCGGGAGACGGAGACCCAGTACTTC. This codes for CASSLYRETETQYF.

The chain carries TRBV19 and TRBJ1-6; 7 bases are shared with TRBD1. Germline assignment: CDR1 LNHDA and CDR2 SQIVND (reference sequence). The CDR3 consists of 14 residues. The ends lost 4 bases at V and 7 bases at J; junction bases unmatched: 4. The CDR3 DNA sequence: TGTGCCAGTAGTACCGGGACAGTGAATTCACCCCTCCACTTT. This codes for CASSTGTVNSPLHF.

This sequence joins TRBV7-2 and TRBJ2-5; 7 nucleotides align to TRBD1. V shed 4 bases, J shed 11 bases, and the junction held 10 bases outside the gene matches. Germline lookup yields CDR1 SGHTA and CDR2 FQGNSA. The CDR3 totals 13 residues. The CDR3: CASSSPLGDRQYF. Written as DNA, the CDR3 is TGTGCCAGCAGCTCCCCCCTTGGGGACAGACAGTACTTC.

The chain is built from TRBV2 and TRBJ1-5, with 10 bases identical to TRBD1. The CDR3 runs to 14 residues. Per germline, CDR1 SNHLY and CDR2 FYNNEI. With V trimmed by 6 bases and J by 7 bases, 6 bases remained unmatched. DNA of the CDR3: TGTGCCAGCAGACTTGACAGGGGGCGGCAGCCCCAGCATTTT. Its protein is CASRLDRGRQPQHF.

This clone was seen once. The rearrangement links TRBV5-8 to TRBJ1-5, with a tentative D call TRBD1 (5 bases). Trimming took 0 bases from V and 0 from J, leaving 10 bases between them. Germline V lookup: CDR1 SGHTS, CDR2 YDEGEE. This CDR3 comprises 16 residues. Here the CDR3 reads CASSLVGGNSNQPQHF. The CDR3 nucleotides read TGTGCCAGCAGCTTGGTCGGGGGGAATAGCAATCAGCCCCAGCATTTT.

This chain connects TRBV4-3 to TRBJ1-5, with D unclear. Germline lookup yields CDR1 LGHNA and CDR2 YSLEER. V gave up 0 bases and J gave up 0 bases, with 9 bases separating them. The CDR3 runs to 16 residues. The CDR3 coding sequence is TGCGCCAGCAGCCAAGATTACAGTTATAGCAATCAGCCCCAGCATTTT. Its protein product is CASSQDYSYSNQPQHF.

This chain uses TRBV7-2 with TRBJ1-5, with TRBD1 matching 8 bases. The length of the CDR3 is 15 residues. The germline V gene encodes CDR1 SGHTA and CDR2 FQGNSA. V gave up 3 bases and J gave up 5 bases; unmatched junction bases: 6. The CDR3 nucleotides are TGTGCCAGCAGCTTCCAGACAGGGGATCATCAGCCCCAGCATTTT. It encodes CASSFQTGDHQPQHF. Combining the CDR3 with reference TRBV7-2 and TRBJ1-5 gives the whole variable domain GAGVSQSPSNKVTEKGKDVELRCDPISGHTALYWYRQSLGQGLEFLIYFQGNSAPDKSGLPSDRFSAERTGGSVSTLTIQRTQQEDSAVYLCASSFQTGDHQPQHFGDGTRLSIL.

V usage is TRBV5-5 and J usage is TRBJ1-4, with D uncertain. The V end was cut by 0 bases, the J end by 8 bases, with 14 bases between. Germline CDR1 reads SGHKS; CDR2 reads YYEKEE (reference sequence). The CDR3 covers 15 residues. The CDR3 spells CASSLAPVEKEKLFF. For the CDR3, the DNA is TGTGCCAGCAGCTTGGCGCCAGTCGAAAAGGAAAAACTGTTTTTT.

The chain uses TRBV4-3 and TRBJ2-7; TRBD2 matches 10 bases. The CDR3 is 16 residues long. Germline trimming cut 0 bases from V and 2 bases from J; bases unmatched to any gene: 4. Per germline, CDR1 LGHNA and CDR2 YSLEER. The CDR3 spells CASSQDPLAGTYEQYF. In nucleotides, the CDR3 is TGCGCCAGCAGCCAAGATCCACTAGCGGGAACCTACGAGCAGTACTTC.

The rearrangement uses TRBV6-1 and TRBJ2-2; 7 bases agree with TRBD1. The CDR3 is made up of 16 amino acids. Unmatched junction bases numbered 9, after V lost 4 bases and J lost 4 bases. Germline V gene data show CDR1 as MNHNS and CDR2 as SASEGT. CDR3: CASSGGKGAGTGELFF. The CDR3, as DNA: TGTGCCAGCAGTGGAGGAAAGGGGGCGGGCACCGGGGAGCTGTTTTTT.

The J gene is TRBJ2-2, the V gene TRBV5-1, with D unclear. The CDR3 totals 12 residues. The V gene lost 7 bases and the J gene lost 4 bases, with 8 bases spanning the gap. The germline gives CDR1 SGHRS, CDR2 YFSETQ. CDR3 residues: CASRYSTGELFF. CDR3 DNA sequence: TGCGCCAGCCGCTACAGCACCGGGGAGCTGTTTTTT.

The CDR3 sequence is CACRQGAGREKLFF. The CDR3 coding sequence is TGTGCCTGCAGACAGGGGGCAGGTCGGGAAAAACTGTTTTTT. The genes are TRBV30 and TRBJ1-4, with 10 positions matching TRBD1. Germline values: CDR1 GTSNPN, CDR2 SVGIG (reference sequence). The V segment lost 6 bases and the J segment 8 bases; nucleotides outside the gene matches: 9. This CDR3 comprises 14 residues.

The chain couples TRBV28 to TRBJ2-4, with TRBD2 as a possible D gene (6 bases). There are 13 residues in the CDR3. Germline-derived CDR1 and CDR2 are MDHEN and SYDVKM. Trimming cost V 8 bases and J 8 bases, with 16 bases left between them. The CDR3 here is CASYGGLGDIQYF. CDR3 bases: TGTGCCAGCTATGGGGGGTTAGGCGACATTCAGTACTTC.